Listed here are 3 T cell receptor beta chains from one sample, sequenced in a study of CD8+CD57+ T cells in acquired aplastic anemia. Genomic DNA constituted the template upon which TCR beta VDJ and CDR3 profiling was performed. TCRdb re-analysed the reads in MiXCR, keeping a single row per CDR3 protein. This table has about 190,000 distinct CDR3 sequences, around 50% appearing once. The sequenced material came from sorted CD4+, CD8+, or CD8+CD57+ T cells (not recorded which) from PBMCs. The receptors originated from a human donor in good health, serving as a control.

V is TRBV20-1 and J is TRBJ2-7, with TRBD2 as a possible D gene (6 bases). The CDR3 totals 13 residues. Between the trimmed V and J ends, which lost 5 bases and 3 bases, there was a span of 14 bases. Germline V gene lookup returns CDR1 DFQATT and CDR2 SNEGSKA (reference sequence). CDR3 DNA sequence: TGCAGTGCTTGCGAGGTAGCGGTCTACGAGCAGTACTTC. Translating gives CSACEVAVYEQYF.

The rearrangement uses TRBV10-3 and TRBJ2-3; either TRBD1 or TRBD2 may fit D (5 bases each). The ends were cut back, 8 bases at V and 0 bases at J, with 21 bases in the middle. CDR1 is ENHRY and CDR2 is SYGVKD in the germline V gene. This CDR3 contains 17 residues. The CDR3 sequence is CAISGRGGTGSTDTQYF. For the CDR3, the DNA is TGTGCCATCTCCGGCCGGGGCGGAACGGGGAGCACAGATACGCAGTATTTT.

This clonotype was counted many times. The chain employs TRBV19 and TRBJ1-6; the D is unclear. Germline V gene data show CDR1 as LNHDA and CDR2 as SQIVND (reference sequence). V was trimmed by 7 bases and J by 4 bases, leaving 17 bases between them. CDR3 size: 16 residues. The CDR3 nucleotides are TGTGCCAGTACCCCGACGGTGTGGCCTTATAATTCACCCCTCCACTTT. This sequence encodes CASTPTVWPYNSPLHF. Full variable domain (rest looked up from reference TRBV19 and TRBJ1-6): DGGITQSPKYLFRKEGQNVTLSCEQNLNHDAMYWYRQDPGQGLRLIYYSQIVNDFQKGDIAEGYSVSREKKESFPLTVTSAQKNPTAFYLCASTPTVWPYNSPLHFGNGTRLTVT.